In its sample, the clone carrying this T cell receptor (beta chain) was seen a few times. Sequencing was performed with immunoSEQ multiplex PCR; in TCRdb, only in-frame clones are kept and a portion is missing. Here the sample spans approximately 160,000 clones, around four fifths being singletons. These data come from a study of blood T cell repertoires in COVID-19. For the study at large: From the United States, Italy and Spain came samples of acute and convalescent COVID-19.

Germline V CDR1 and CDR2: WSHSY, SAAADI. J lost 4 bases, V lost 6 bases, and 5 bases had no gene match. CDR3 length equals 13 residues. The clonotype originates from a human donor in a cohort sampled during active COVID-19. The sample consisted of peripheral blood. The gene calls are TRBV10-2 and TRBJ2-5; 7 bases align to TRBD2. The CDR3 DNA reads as TGCGCCAGCAGGGATTCTAGCGGAGAGACCCAGTACTTC. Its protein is CASRDSSGETQYF.